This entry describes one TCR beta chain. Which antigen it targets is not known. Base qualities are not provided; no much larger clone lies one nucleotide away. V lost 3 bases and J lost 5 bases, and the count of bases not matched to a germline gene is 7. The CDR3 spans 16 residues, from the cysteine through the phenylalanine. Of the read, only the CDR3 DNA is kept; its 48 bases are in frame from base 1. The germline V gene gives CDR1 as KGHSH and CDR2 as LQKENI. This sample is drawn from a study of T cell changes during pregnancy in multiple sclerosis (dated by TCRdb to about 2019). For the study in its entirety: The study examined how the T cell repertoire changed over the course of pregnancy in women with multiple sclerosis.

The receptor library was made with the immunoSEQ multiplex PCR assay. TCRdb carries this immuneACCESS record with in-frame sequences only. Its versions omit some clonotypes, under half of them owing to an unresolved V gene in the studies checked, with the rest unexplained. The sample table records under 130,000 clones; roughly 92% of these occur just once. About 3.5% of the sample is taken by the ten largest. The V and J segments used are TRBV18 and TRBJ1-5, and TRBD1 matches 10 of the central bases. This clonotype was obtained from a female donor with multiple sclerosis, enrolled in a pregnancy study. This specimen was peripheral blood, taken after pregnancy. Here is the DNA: TGTGCCAGCTCACCCGTGGTAGGGACAGGGGATCAGCCCCAGCATTTT. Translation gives CASSPVVGTGDQPQHF.